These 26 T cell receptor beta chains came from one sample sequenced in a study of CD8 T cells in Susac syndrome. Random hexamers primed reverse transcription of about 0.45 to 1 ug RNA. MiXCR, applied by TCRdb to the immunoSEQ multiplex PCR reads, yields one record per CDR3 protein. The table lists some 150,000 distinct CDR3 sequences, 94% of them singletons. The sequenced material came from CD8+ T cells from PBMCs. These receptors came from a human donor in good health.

The CDR3 here is CATRWGGRYTF. The CDR3 nucleotides read TGTGCCACCAGATGGGGCGGGAGATACACCTTC. This sequence joins TRBV15 and TRBJ1-2; D is possibly TRBD1 (5 bases). Germline lookup yields CDR1 LNHNV and CDR2 YYDKDF (reference sequence). V was pared by 6 bases and J by 11 bases, with 13 bases between. The CDR3 runs to 11 residues. Complete variable domain (other parts from reference TRBV15 and TRBJ1-2): DAMVIQNPRYQVTQFGKPVTLSCSQTLNHNVMYWYQQKSSQAPKLLFHYYDKDFNNEADTPDNFQSRRPNTSFCFLDIRSPGLGDTAMYLCATRWGGRYTFGSGTRLTVV.

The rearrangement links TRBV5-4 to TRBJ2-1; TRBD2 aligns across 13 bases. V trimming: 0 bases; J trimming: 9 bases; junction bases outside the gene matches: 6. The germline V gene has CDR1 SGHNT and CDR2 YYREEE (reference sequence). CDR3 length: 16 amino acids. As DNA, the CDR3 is TGTGCCAGCAGCTTGGTCAGGACTAGCGGGAGAAGTGAGCAGTTCTTC. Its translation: CASSLVRTSGRSEQFF.

The CDR3 reads CASSSANNEQFF. The CDR3 DNA is TGTGCCAGCAGCTCCGCCAACAATGAGCAGTTCTTC. The V and J genes are TRBV7-9 and TRBJ2-1; no reliable D call. The CDR3 length is 12 residues. The V end lost 4 bases, the J end lost 5 bases, and 6 bases lay between the germline ends. Germline CDR1 SEHNR, CDR2 FQNEAQ (reference sequence).

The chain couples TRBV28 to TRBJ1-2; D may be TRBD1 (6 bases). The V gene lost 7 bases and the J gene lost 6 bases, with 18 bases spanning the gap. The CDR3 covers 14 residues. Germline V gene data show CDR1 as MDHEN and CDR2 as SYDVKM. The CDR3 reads CASTLTGRIHGYTF. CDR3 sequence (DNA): TGTGCCAGCACCTTAACAGGGAGGATTCATGGCTACACCTTC.

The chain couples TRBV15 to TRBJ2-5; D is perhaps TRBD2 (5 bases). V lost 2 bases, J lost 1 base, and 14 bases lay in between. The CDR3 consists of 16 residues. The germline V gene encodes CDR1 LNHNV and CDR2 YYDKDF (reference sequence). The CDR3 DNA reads TGTGCCACCAGCAGATTCCAGAGGGCGGCCCAAGAGACCCAGTACTTC. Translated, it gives CATSRFQRAAQETQYF.

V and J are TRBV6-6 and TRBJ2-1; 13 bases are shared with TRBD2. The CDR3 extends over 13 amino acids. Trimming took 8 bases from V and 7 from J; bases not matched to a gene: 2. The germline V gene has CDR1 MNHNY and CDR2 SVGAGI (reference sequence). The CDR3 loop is CASGLAGENEQFF. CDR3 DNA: TGTGCCAGCGGACTAGCGGGAGAGAATGAGCAGTTCTTC.

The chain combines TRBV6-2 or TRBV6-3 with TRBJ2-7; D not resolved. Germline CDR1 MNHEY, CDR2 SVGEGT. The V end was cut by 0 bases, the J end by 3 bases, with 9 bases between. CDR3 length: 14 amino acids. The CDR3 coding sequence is TGTGCCAGCAGTTACTCCCCCACCCTCTACGAGCAGTACTTC. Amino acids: CASSYSPTLYEQYF.

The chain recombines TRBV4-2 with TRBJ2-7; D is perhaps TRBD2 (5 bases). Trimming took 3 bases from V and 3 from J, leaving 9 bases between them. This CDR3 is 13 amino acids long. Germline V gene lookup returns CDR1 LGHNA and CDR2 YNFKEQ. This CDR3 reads CASSHSGYYEQYF. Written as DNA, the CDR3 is TGTGCCAGCAGCCACAGCGGTTACTACGAGCAGTACTTC.

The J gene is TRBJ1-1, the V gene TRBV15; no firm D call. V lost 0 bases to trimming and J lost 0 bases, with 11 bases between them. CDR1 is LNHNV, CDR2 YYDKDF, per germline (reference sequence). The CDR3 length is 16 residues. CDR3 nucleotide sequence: TGTGCCACCAGCAGAGATATCCTAGGTCTGAACACTGAAGCTTTCTTT. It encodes CATSRDILGLNTEAFF.

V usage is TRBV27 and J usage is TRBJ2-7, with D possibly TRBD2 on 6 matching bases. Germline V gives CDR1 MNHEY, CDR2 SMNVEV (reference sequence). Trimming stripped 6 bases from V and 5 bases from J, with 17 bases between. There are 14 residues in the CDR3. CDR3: CASSQLTSLDEQYF. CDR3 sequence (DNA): TGTGCCAGCAGCCAACTGACTAGTCTGGACGAGCAGTACTTC.

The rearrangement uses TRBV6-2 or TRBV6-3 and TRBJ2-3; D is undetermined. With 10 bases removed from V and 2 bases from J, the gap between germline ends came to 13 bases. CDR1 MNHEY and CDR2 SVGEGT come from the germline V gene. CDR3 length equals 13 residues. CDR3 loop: CAIQPGYTDTQYF. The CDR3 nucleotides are TGTGCCATACAACCCGGGTACACAGATACGCAGTATTTT.

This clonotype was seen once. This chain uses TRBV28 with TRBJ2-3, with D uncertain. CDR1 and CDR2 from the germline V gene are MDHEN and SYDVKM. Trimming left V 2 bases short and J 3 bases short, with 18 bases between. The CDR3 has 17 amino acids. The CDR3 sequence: CASSLVPPSVTTDTQYF. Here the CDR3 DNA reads TGTGCCAGCAGTTTAGTTCCCCCCAGCGTAACGACAGATACGCAGTATTTT.

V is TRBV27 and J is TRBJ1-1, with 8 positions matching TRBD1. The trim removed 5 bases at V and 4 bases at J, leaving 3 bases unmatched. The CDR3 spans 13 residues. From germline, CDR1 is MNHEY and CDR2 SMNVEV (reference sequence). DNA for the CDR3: TGTGCCAGCAGTGGACAGGGCAGCACTGAAGCTTTCTTT. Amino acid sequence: CASSGQGSTEAFF.

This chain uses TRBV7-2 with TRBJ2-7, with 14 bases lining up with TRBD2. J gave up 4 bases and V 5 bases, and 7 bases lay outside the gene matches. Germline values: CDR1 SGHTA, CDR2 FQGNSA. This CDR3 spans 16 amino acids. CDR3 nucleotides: TGTGCCAGCAGCATTAGACTAGCGGGAGGGCCTTACGAGCAGTACTTC. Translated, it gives CASSIRLAGGPYEQYF.

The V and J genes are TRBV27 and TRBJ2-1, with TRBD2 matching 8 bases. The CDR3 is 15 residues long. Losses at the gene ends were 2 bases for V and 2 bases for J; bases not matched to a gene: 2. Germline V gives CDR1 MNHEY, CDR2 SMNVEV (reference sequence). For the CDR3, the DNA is TGTGCCAGCAGTTTAGGTAGCGGGACCTACAATGAGCAGTTCTTC. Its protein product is CASSLGSGTYNEQFF.

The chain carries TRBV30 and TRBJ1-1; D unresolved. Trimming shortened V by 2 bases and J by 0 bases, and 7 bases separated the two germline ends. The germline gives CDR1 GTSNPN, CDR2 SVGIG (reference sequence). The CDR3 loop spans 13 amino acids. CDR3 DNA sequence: TGTGCCTGGAGTCCCAAGATGAACACTGAAGCTTTCTTT. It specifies CAWSPKMNTEAFF.

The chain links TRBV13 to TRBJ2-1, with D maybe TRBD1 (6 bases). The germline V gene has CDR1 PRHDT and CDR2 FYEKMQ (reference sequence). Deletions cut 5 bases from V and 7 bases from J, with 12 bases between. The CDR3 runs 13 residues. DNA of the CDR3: TGTGCCAGCAGCCTCAGGGGTCTGAATGAGCAGTTCTTC. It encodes CASSLRGLNEQFF.

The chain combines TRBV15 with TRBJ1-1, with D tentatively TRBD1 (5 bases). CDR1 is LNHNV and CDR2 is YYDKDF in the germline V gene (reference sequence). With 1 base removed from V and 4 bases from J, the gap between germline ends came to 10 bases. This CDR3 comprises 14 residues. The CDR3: CATSRGREGTEAFF. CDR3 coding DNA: TGTGCCACCAGCAGAGGCAGGGAAGGCACTGAAGCTTTCTTT.

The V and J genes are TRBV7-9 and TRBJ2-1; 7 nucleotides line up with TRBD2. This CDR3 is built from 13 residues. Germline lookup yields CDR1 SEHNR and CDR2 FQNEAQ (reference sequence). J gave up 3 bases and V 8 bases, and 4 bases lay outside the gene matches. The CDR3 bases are TGTGCCAGCGTGGGCGGGAGCTACAATGAGCAGTTCTTC. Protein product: CASVGGSYNEQFF.

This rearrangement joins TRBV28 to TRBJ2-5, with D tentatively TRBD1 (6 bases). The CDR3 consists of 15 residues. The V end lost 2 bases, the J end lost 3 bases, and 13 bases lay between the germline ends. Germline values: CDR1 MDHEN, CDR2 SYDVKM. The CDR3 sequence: CASSLDGGPEETQYF. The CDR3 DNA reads TGTGCCAGCAGTTTAGATGGGGGCCCGGAAGAGACCCAGTACTTC.

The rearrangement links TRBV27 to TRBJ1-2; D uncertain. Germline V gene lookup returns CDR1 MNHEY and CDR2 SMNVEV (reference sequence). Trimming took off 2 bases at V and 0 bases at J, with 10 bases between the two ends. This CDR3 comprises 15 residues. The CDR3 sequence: CASSLTSSTNYGYTF. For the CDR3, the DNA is TGTGCCAGCAGTTTAACCAGCTCTACTAACTATGGCTACACCTTC.

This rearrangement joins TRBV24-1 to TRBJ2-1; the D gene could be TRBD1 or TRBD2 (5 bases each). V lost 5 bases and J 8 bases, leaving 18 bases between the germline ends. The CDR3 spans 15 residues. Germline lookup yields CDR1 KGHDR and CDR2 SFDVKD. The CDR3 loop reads CATSGGDGFWYEQFF. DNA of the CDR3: TGTGCCACCAGTGGAGGGGATGGTTTCTGGTATGAGCAGTTCTTC.

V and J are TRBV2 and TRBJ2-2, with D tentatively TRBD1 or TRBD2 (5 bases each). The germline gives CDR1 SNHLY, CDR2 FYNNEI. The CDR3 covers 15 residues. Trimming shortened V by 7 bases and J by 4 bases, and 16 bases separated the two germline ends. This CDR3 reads CASKVDTGSTGELFF. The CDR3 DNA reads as TGTGCCAGCAAGGTGGACACTGGGAGCACCGGGGAGCTGTTTTTT.

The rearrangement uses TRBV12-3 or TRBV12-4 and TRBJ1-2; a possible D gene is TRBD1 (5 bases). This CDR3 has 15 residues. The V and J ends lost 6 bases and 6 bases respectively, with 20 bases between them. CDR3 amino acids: CASSPRGPQGDGYTF. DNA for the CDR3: TGTGCCAGCAGCCCAAGAGGGCCCCAAGGGGATGGCTACACCTTC.

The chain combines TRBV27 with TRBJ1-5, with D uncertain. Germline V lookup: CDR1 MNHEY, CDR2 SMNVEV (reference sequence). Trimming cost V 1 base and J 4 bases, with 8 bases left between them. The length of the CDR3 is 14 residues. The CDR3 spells CASSLLGRNQPQHF. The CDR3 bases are TGTGCCAGCAGTTTATTAGGCAGGAATCAGCCCCAGCATTTT.

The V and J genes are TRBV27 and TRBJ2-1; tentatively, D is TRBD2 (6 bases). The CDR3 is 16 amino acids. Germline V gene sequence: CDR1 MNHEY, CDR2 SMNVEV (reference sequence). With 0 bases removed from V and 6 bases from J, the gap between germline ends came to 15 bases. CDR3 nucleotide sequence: TGTGCCAGCAGTTTATCGTACGGGAGAGCGGGCAATGAGCAGTTCTTC. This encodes CASSLSYGRAGNEQFF.